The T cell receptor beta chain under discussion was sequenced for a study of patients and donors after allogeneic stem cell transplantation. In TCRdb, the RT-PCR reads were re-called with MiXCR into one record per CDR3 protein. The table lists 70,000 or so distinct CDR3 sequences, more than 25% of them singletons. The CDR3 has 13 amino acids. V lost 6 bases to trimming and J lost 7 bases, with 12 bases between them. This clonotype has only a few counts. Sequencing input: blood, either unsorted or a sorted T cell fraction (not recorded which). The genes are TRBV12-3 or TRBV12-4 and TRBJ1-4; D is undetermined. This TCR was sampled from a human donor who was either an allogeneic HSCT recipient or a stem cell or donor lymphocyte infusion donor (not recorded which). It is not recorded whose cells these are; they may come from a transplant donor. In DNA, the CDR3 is TGTGCCAGCAGGAGACGCGCGCTTGAAAAACTGTTTTTT. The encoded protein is CASRRRALEKLFF.